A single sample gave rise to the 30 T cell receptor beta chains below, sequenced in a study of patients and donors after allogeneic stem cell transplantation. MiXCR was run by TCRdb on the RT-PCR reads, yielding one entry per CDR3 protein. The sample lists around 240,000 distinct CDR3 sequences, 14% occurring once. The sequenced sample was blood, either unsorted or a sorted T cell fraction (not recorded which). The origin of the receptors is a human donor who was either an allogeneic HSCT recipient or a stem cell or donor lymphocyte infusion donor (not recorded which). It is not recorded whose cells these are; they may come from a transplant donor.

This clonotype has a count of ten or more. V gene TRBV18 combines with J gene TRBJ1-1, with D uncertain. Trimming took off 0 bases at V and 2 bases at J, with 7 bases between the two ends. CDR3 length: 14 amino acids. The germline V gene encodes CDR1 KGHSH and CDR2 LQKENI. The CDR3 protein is CASSPPNVNTEAFF. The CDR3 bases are TGTGCCAGCTCACCACCGAATGTAAACACTGAAGCTTTCTTT.

CDR3 in DNA: TGTGCCACCACCCTAAAAGGAGATACGCAGTATTTT. It is translated as CATTLKGDTQYF. The rearrangement joins TRBV24-1 to TRBJ2-3; D call uncertain. Looked up from germline, CDR1 is KGHDR and CDR2 is SFDVKD. V shed 8 bases and J shed 5 bases, with 10 bases lying between them. CDR3 size: 12 residues.

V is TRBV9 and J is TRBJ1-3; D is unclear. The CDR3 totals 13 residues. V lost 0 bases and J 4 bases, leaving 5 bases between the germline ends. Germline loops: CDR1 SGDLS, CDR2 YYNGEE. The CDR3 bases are TGTGCCAGCAGCGTAGCCTTGGGAAACACCATATATTTT. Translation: CASSVALGNTIYF.

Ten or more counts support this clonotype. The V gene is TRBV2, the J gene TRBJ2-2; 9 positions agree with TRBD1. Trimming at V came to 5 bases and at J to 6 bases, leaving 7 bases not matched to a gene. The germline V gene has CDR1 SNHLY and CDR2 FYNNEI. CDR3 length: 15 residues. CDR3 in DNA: TGTGCCAGCAGTATAGACAGGGGGGTGGCCGGGGAGCTGTTTTTT. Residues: CASSIDRGVAGELFF.

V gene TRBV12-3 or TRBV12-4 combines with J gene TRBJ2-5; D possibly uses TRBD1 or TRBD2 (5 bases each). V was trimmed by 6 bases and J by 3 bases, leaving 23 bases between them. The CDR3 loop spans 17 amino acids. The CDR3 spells CASSHIVLWDPEETQYF. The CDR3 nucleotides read TGTGCCAGCAGCCACATTGTCCTTTGGGACCCTGAAGAGACCCAGTACTTC.

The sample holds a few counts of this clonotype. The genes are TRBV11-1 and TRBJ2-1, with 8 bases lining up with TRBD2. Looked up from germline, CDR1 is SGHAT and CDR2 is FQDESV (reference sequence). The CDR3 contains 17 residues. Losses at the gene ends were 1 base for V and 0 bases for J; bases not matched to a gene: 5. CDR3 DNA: TGTGCCAGCAGCTTAGGGCTAGCGGGCCACTCCTACAATGAGCAGTTCTTC. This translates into CASSLGLAGHSYNEQFF.

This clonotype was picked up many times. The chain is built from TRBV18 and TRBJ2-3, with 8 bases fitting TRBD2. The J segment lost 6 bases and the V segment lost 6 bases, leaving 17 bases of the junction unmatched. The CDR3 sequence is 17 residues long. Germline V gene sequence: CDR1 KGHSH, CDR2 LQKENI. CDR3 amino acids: CASSQSGTRGLLDTQYF. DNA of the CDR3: TGTGCCAGCTCTCAATCCGGGACTAGGGGCTTGTTGGATACGCAGTATTTT.

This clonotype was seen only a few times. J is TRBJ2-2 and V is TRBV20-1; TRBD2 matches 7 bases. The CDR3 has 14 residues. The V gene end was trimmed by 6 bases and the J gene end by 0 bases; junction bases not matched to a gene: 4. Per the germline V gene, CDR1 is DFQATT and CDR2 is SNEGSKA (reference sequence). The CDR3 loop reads CSAPGGPNTGELFF. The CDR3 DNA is TGCAGTGCCCCGGGGGGACCGAACACCGGGGAGCTGTTTTTT.

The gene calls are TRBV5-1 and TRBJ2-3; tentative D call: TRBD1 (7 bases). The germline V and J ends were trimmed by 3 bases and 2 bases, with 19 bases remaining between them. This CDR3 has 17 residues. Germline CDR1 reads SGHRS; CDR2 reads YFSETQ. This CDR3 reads CASSSRQGGGLTDTQYF. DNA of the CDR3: TGCGCCAGCAGCTCACGACAGGGTGGGGGACTCACAGATACGCAGTATTTT.

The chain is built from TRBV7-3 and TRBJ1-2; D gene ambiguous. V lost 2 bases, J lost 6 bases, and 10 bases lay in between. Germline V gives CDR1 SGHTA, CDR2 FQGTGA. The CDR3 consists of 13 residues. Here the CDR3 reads CASSLSGFDGYTF. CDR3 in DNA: TGTGCCAGCAGCTTATCGGGTTTCGATGGCTACACCTTC.

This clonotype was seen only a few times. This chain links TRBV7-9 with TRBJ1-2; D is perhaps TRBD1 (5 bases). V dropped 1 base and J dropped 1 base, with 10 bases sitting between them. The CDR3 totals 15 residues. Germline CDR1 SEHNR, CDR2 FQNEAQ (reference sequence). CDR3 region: CASSLVGADNYGYTF. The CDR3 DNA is TGTGCCAGCAGCTTAGTCGGGGCTGATAACTATGGCTACACCTTC.

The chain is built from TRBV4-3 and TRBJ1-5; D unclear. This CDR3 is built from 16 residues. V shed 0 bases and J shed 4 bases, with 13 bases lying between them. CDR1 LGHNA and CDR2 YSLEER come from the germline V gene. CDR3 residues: CASSQDSRGRNQPQHF. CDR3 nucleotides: TGCGCCAGCAGCCAAGATAGCCGGGGAAGAAATCAGCCCCAGCATTTT.

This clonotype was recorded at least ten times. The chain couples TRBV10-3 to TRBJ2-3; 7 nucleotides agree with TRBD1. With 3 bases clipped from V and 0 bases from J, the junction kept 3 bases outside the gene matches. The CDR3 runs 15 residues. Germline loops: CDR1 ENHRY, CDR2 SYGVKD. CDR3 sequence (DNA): TGTGCCATCAGTGATGGACAGGAAAGCACAGATACGCAGTATTTT. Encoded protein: CAISDGQESTDTQYF.

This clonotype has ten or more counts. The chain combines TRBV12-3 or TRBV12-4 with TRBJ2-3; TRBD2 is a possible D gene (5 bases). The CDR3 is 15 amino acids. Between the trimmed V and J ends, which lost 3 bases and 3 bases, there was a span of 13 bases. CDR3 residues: CASSFTGLGTDTQYF. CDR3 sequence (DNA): TGTGCCAGCAGTTTTACGGGGTTGGGTACAGATACGCAGTATTTT.

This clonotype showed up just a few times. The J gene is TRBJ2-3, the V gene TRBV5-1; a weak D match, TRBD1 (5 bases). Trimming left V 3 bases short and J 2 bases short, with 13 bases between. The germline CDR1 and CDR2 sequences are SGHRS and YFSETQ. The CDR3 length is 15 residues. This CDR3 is CASSYRQLYTDTQYF. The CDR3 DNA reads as TGCGCCAGCAGCTATCGACAGTTATACACAGATACGCAGTATTTT.

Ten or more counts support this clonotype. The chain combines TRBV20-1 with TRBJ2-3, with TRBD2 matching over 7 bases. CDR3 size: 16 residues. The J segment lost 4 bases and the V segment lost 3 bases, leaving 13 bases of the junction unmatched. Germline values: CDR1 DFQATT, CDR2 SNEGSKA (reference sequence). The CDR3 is CSARGRVRGPADTQYF. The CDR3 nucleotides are TGCAGTGCTAGGGGGAGGGTTAGGGGTCCCGCAGATACGCAGTATTTT.

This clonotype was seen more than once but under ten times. CDR3 in DNA: TGTGCCTGGAGTTTGGGTAATCAGCCCCAGCATTTT. Encoded protein: CAWSLGNQPQHF. This chain joins TRBV30 and TRBJ1-5, with D hard to call. Germline lookup yields CDR1 GTSNPN and CDR2 SVGIG (reference sequence). Trimming cost V 2 bases and J 4 bases, with 6 bases left between them. This CDR3 comprises 12 residues.

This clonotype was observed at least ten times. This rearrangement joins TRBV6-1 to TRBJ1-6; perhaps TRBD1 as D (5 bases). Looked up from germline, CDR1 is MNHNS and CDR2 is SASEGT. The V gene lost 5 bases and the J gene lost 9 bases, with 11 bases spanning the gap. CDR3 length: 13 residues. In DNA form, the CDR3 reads TGTGCCAGCAGTAGGCGGACACTTTCACCCCTCCACTTT. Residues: CASSRRTLSPLHF.

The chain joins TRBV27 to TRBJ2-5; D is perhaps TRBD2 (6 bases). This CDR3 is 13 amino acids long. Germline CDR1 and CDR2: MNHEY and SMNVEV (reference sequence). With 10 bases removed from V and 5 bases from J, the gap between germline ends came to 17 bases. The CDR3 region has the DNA TGTGCCACCGCGGAGGGTAGTGTTGAGACCCAGTACTTC. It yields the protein CATAEGSVETQYF.

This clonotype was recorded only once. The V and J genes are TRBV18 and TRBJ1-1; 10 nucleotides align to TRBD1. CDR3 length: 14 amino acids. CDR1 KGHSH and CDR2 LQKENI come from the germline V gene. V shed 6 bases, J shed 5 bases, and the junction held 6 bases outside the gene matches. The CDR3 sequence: CASSRRDRGTEAFF. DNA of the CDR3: TGTGCCAGCTCCCGCAGGGACAGGGGTACTGAAGCTTTCTTT.

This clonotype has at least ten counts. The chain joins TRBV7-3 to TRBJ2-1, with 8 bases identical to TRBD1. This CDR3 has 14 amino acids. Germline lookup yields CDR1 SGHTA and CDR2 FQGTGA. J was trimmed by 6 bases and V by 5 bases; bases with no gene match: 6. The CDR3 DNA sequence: TGTGCCAGCAGCATCAGACAGGGGAGCAATGAGCAGTTCTTC. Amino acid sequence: CASSIRQGSNEQFF.

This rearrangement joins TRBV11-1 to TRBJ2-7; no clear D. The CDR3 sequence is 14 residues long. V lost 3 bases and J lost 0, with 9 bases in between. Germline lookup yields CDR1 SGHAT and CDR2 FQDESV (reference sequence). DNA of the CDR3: TGTGCCAGCAGCTTCGTGCGCAGCTCCTACGAGCAGTACTTC. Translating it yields CASSFVRSSYEQYF. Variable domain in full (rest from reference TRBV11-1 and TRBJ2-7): EAEVAQSPRYKITEKSQAVAFWCDPISGHATLYWYRQILGQGPELLVQFQDESVVDDSQLPKDRFSAERLKGVDSTLKIQPAELGDSAMYLCASSFVRSSYEQYFGPGTRLTVT.

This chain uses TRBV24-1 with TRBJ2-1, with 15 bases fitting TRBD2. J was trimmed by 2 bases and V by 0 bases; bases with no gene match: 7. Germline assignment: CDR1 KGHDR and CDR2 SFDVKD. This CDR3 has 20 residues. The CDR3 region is CATSDLDPGLAGGAYNEQFF. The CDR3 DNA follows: TGTGCCACCAGTGATTTGGACCCGGGACTAGCGGGAGGAGCCTACAATGAGCAGTTCTTC.

The CDR3 bases are TGTGCCAGCAGACCAGCGGTCACAGATACGCAGTATTTT. This translates into CASRPAVTDTQYF. V is TRBV27 and J is TRBJ2-3; D may be TRBD2 (5 bases). Germline V gives CDR1 MNHEY, CDR2 SMNVEV (reference sequence). V was shortened by 6 bases and J by 2 bases, with 9 bases between the two germline ends. The CDR3 loop spans 13 amino acids.

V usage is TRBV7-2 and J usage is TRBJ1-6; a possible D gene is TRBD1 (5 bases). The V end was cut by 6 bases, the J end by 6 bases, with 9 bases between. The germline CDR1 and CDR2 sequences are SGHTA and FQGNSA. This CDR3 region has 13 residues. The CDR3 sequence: CASSGAPNSPLHF. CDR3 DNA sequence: TGTGCCAGCAGTGGGGCACCTAATTCACCCCTCCACTTT.

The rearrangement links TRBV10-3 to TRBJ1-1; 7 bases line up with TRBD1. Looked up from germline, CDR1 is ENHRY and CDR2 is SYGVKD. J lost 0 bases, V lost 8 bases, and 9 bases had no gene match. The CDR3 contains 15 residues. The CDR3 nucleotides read TGTGCCATCCGGAGGGAGACAGGGCTGAACACTGAAGCTTTCTTT. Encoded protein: CAIRRETGLNTEAFF.

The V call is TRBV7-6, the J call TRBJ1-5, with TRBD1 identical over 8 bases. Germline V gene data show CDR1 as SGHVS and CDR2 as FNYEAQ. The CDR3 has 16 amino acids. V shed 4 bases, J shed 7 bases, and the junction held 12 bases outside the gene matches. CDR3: CASSSTADRARQPQHF. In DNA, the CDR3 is TGTGCCAGCAGCTCAACCGCGGACAGGGCGAGGCAGCCCCAGCATTTT.

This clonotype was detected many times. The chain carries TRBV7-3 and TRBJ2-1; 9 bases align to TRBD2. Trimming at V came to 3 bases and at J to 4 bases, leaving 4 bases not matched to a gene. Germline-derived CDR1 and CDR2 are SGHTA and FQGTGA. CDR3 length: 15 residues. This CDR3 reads CASSLAGGDYNEQFF. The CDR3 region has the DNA TGTGCCAGCAGCTTGGCGGGAGGGGATTACAATGAGCAGTTCTTC.

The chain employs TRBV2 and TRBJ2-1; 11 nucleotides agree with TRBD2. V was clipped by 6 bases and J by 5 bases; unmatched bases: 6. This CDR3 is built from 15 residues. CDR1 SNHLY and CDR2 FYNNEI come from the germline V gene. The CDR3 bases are TGTGCCAGCAGGGCTAGCGGGAGGTCACACAATGAGCAGTTCTTC. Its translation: CASRASGRSHNEQFF.

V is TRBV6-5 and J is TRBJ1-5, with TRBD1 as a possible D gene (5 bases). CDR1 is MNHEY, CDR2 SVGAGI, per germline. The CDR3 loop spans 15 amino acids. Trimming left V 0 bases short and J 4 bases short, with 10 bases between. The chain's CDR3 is CASSYSNRGNQPQHF. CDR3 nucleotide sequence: TGTGCCAGCAGTTACTCGAACCGGGGGAATCAGCCCCAGCATTTT.